A selection of T cell receptor beta chains follows, all from one sample in a study of graft-versus-host responses after intestinal transplantation. This table comes from immunoSEQ multiplex PCR, and its TCRdb copy is limited to in-frame clones, with some not included. The table has more than 30,000 clones, about nine tenths seen once; the top ten hold roughly 18%. The specimen was ileum tissue, collected roughly 200 days after intestinal transplant. These receptors were obtained from a human patient who received an intestinal transplant, so some T cells may come from the graft donor. Each CDR3 is given with its conserved first and last residue. A D gene is named only where the DNA matches it firmly. The listing skips clone size in some rows; elsewhere it reads once, few, many or a size class.

D: TRBD1
J: TRBJ2-1
V: TRBV5-6
size: NA
DNA: TGTGCCAGCAGCTTGGGGGGGACAGGGGGTTACAATGAGCAGTTCTTC
CDR3: CASSLGGTGGYNEQFF

D: TRBD2
J: TRBJ2-1
V: TRBV27
size: NA
DNA: TGTGCCAGCAGTTATAGCGGGAGACTATACAATGAGCAGTTCTTC
CDR3: CASSYSGRLYNEQFF

D: NA
J: TRBJ2-6
V: TRBV27
size: NA
DNA: TGTGCCAGCAGCCCAAGTAGCAGGCCAAGCTCTGGGGCCAACGTCCTGACTTTC
CDR3: CASSPSSRPSSGANVLTF

D: TRBD1
J: TRBJ2-7
V: TRBV6-5
size: once
DNA: TGTGCCAGCAGAACCGGGACAGGGGTCATCGAGCAGTACTTC
CDR3: CASRTGTGVIEQYF

D: NA
J: TRBJ2-7
V: TRBV15
size: NA
DNA: TGTGCCACCAGCAGAGAACAGGGATTCGAGCAGTACTTC
CDR3: CATSREQGFEQYF

D: NA
J: TRBJ1-3
V: TRBV5-4
size: NA
DNA: TGTGCCAGCAGCGGGGACCTCTCTGGAAACACCATATATTTT
CDR3: CASSGDLSGNTIYF

D: TRBD1
J: TRBJ1-2
V: TRBV18
size: NA
DNA: TGTGCCAGCTCCCAGACAGGGGATGGCTACACCTTC
CDR3: CASSQTGDGYTF

D: TRBD2
J: TRBJ2-7
V: TRBV29-1
size: NA
DNA: TGCAGCGTGCTGGGCGGGAGTCTCGCCGAGCAGTACTTC
CDR3: CSVLGGSLAEQYF

D: TRBD1
J: TRBJ2-7
V: TRBV15
size: NA
DNA: TGTGCCACCAGCGCACGGACAGGGACCCACTACGAGCAGTACTTC
CDR3: CATSARTGTHYEQYF

D: NA
J: TRBJ2-1
V: TRBV7-2
size: NA
DNA: TGTGCCAGCAGTCCTTATGGGCCCCACAATGAGCAGTTCTTC
CDR3: CASSPYGPHNEQFF

D: TRBD1
J: TRBJ1-5
V: TRBV7-2
size: NA
DNA: TGTGCCAGCAGCTTTTGGGGACAGGGCAATCAGCCCCAGCATTTT
CDR3: CASSFWGQGNQPQHF

D: NA
J: TRBJ1-2
V: TRBV9
size: once
DNA: TGTGCCAGCAGCGCACAGGGAGCTAACTATGGCTACACCTTC
CDR3: CASSAQGANYGYTF

D: TRBD1
J: TRBJ1-4
V: TRBV5-1
size: NA
DNA: TGCGCCAGCAGCTGGGGGACAGGTCCTGAAAAACTGTTTTTT
CDR3: CASSWGTGPEKLFF

D: NA
J: TRBJ1-1
V: TRBV9
size: NA
DNA: TGTGCCAGCAGCGTAGTGCGGGGGCAGGCTGAAGCTTTCTTT
CDR3: CASSVVRGQAEAFF

D: NA
J: TRBJ1-5
V: TRBV5-1
size: NA
DNA: TGCGCCAGCAGCTTGGAAGGGACATTGAATCAGCCCCAGCATTTT
CDR3: CASSLEGTLNQPQHF

D: TRBD2
J: TRBJ2-1
V: TRBV19
size: NA
DNA: TGTGCCAGTAGTATTCGGGGACTAGCGGGATTTTTAGGGAATGAGCAGTTCTTC
CDR3: CASSIRGLAGFLGNEQFF

D: NA
J: TRBJ2-1
V: TRBV28
size: medium-sized
DNA: TGTGCCAGCAGTTTATGGTCCCTCTCCAATGAGCAGTTCTTC
CDR3: CASSLWSLSNEQFF

D: NA
J: TRBJ2-1
V: TRBV12-2
size: NA
DNA: TGTGCAAGTCGCTCGCGTGCTAGCGGGAGCACCAATGAGCAGTTCTTC
CDR3: CASRSRASGSTNEQFF

D: NA
J: TRBJ1-1
V: TRBV4-1
size: NA
DNA: TGCGCCAGCAGTAAGGGGGACGGCCGGGGGGGAAACACTGAAGCTTTCTTT
CDR3: CASSKGDGRGGNTEAFF

D: NA
J: TRBJ2-7
V: TRBV5-1
size: NA
DNA: TGCGCCAGCAGCTTGGTATCGCCGGCCAGCTCCTACGAGCAGTACTTC
CDR3: CASSLVSPASSYEQYF

D: NA
J: TRBJ2-3
V: TRBV9
size: NA
DNA: TGTGCCAGCAGCGTAGCTAGGTTCCCAGATACGCAGTATTTT
CDR3: CASSVARFPDTQYF

D: NA
J: TRBJ2-1
V: TRBV4-1
size: NA
DNA: TGCGCCAGCAGCCAGCAGGGGGAGGTAACAGGCTCCTACAATGAGCAGTTCTTC
CDR3: CASSQQGEVTGSYNEQFF

D: TRBD2
J: TRBJ2-5
V: TRBV2
size: NA
DNA: TGTGCCAGCAGTGAGGGACTAGCGGCAGAGACCCAGTACTTC
CDR3: CASSEGLAAETQYF

D: NA
J: TRBJ1-1
V: TRBV18
size: NA
DNA: TGTGCCAGCTCACCACCGGGACGCGCGATGGGAAGCACTGAAGCTTTCTTT
CDR3: CASSPPGRAMGSTEAFF

D: NA
J: TRBJ2-2
V: TRBV30
size: NA
DNA: TGTGCCTGGAGGTTCCAGAACACCGGGGAGCTGTTTTTT
CDR3: CAWRFQNTGELFF

D: NA
J: TRBJ1-5
V: TRBV28
size: NA
DNA: TGTGCCAGCAGTTTAGCGTCGGGTAGCAATCAGCCCCAGCATTTT
CDR3: CASSLASGSNQPQHF

D: NA
J: TRBJ2-1
V: TRBV9
size: NA
DNA: TGTGCCAGCAGCCCAAGCTCCTACAATGAGCAGTTCTTC
CDR3: CASSPSSYNEQFF

D: NA
J: TRBJ1-5
V: TRBV8-2
size: NA
DNA: TGTGGCAGCACATCCGCAGCCCTCAATTTGGGTGAACTGTGTAGCAATCAGCCCCAGCATTTT
CDR3: CGSTSAALNLGELCSNQPQHF

D: NA
J: TRBJ1-5
V: TRBV6-5
size: NA
DNA: TGTGCCAGCAGACCCGGACAGCGCAATCAGCCCCAGCATTTT
CDR3: CASRPGQRNQPQHF

D: TRBD1
J: TRBJ2-7
V: TRBV6-5
size: NA
DNA: TGTGCCAGCAGTTTATGGACAGGGTCTTCCTACGAGCAGTACTTC
CDR3: CASSLWTGSSYEQYF

D: TRBD2
J: TRBJ2-7
V: TRBV5-1
size: once
DNA: TGCGCCAGCAGCTGGACTAGCGGCAACGAGCAGTACTTC
CDR3: CASSWTSGNEQYF

D: TRBD2
J: TRBJ2-3
V: TRBV27
size: NA
DNA: TGTGCCAGCAGTTTGCACCTAGCGGGAGGGAGTTCAGATACGCAGTATTTT
CDR3: CASSLHLAGGSSDTQYF

D: TRBD1
J: TRBJ1-2
V: TRBV29-1
size: NA
DNA: TGCAGCATTGGCGGAGGACAGGGGCCCTATGGCTACACCTTC
CDR3: CSIGGGQGPYGYTF

D: NA
J: TRBJ2-7
V: TRBV6-5
size: once
DNA: TGTGCCAGCCGGGCCCTCCTAATCTACGAGCAGTACTTC
CDR3: CASRALLIYEQYF

D: NA
J: TRBJ1-2
V: TRBV20-1
size: NA
DNA: TGCAGTGCTGGTCGGAACTATGGCTACACCTTC
CDR3: CSAGRNYGYTF

D: TRBD1
J: TRBJ2-5
V: TRBV29-1
size: NA
DNA: TGCAGCGTTGATTCTCACCCGGGACAGGGGTCGAGGCCAGAGACCCAGTACTTC
CDR3: CSVDSHPGQGSRPETQYF

D: NA
J: TRBJ2-7
V: TRBV28
size: NA
DNA: TGTGCCAGCAGAGAACCAGGGAGAGAAAACGAGCAGTACTTC
CDR3: CASREPGRENEQYF

D: NA
J: TRBJ2-7
V: TRBV10-3
size: NA
DNA: TGTGCCACTAGTGAGGAAACAGTCCGTTTGAGCGAGCAGTACTTC
CDR3: CATSEETVRLSEQYF

D: NA
J: TRBJ1-4
V: TRBV2
size: once
DNA: TGTGCCAGCAAGGACCGCATCACCCCCACGGAGAAACTGTTTTTT
CDR3: CASKDRITPTEKLFF

D: NA
J: TRBJ1-4
V: TRBV6-4
size: once
DNA: TGTGCCGTTGCCCAGCTGTCCTTTGCAACTAATGAAAAACTGTTTTTT
CDR3: CAVAQLSFATNEKLFF

D: NA
J: TRBJ1-2
V: TRBV4-2
size: once
DNA: TGTGCCAGCAGCCAGACCGGGCCGGCAGGCCCTCCTTATGGCTACACCTTC
CDR3: CASSQTGPAGPPYGYTF

D: TRBD1
J: TRBJ2-6
V: TRBV13
size: NA
DNA: TGTGCCAGCAGGGGACAGGGAAGGTCTGGGGCCAACGTCCTGACTTTC
CDR3: CASRGQGRSGANVLTF

D: TRBD2
J: TRBJ2-1
V: TRBV5-4
size: NA
DNA: TGTGCCAGCAGCTTGGTTGTTCTAGCGGGGTTCAATGAGCAGTTCTTC
CDR3: CASSLVVLAGFNEQFF

D: NA
J: TRBJ2-7
V: TRBV7-8
size: NA
DNA: TGTGCCAGCAGCTTAGTAGGGAACGAGCAGTACTTC
CDR3: CASSLVGNEQYF

D: NA
J: TRBJ2-3
V: TRBV4-1
size: NA
DNA: TGCGCCAGCAGCCAAAGAGCAAGGGATACGCAGTATTTT
CDR3: CASSQRARDTQYF

D: NA
J: TRBJ1-3
V: TRBV6-1
size: NA
DNA: TGTGCCAGCAGTGAAGTGGGCAGGGGAAGGTCTGGAAACACCATATATTTT
CDR3: CASSEVGRGRSGNTIYF

D: NA
J: TRBJ1-2
V: TRBV5-1
size: NA
DNA: TGCGCCAGCAGCTTGGTACAGGGAAGCTACGGCTACACCTTC
CDR3: CASSLVQGSYGYTF

D: NA
J: TRBJ2-7
V: TRBV2
size: NA
DNA: TGTGCCAGCAGCCCTTTCCGGGACGGTTCCTACGAGCAGTACTTC
CDR3: CASSPFRDGSYEQYF

D: TRBD1
J: TRBJ2-7
V: TRBV4-1
size: NA
DNA: TGCGCCAGCAGCCAAGAGACAGGGAGCCCCGCCTACGAGCAGTACTTC
CDR3: CASSQETGSPAYEQYF

D: NA
J: TRBJ2-5
V: TRBV18
size: once
DNA: TGTGCCAGCTCAACCGTCAAAGAGACCCAGTACTTC
CDR3: CASSTVKETQYF

D: NA
J: TRBJ2-7
V: TRBV13
size: NA
DNA: TGTGCCAGCAGCTTAGGACAGGGCCCGAGATCCCACTACGAGCAGTACTTC
CDR3: CASSLGQGPRSHYEQYF

D: NA
J: TRBJ2-1
V: TRBV11-2
size: NA
DNA: TGTGCCAGCAGCTTGAGTCCTAATGAGCAGTTCTTC
CDR3: CASSLSPNEQFF

D: NA
J: TRBJ2-3
V: TRBV5-1
size: NA
DNA: TGCGCCAGCAGCTCGCTGCCCGCGGATACGCAGTATTTT
CDR3: CASSSLPADTQYF

D: NA
J: TRBJ2-4
V: TRBV28
size: NA
DNA: TGTGCCAGCAGTTTATGGGGGACAGCCAAAAACATTCAGTACTTC
CDR3: CASSLWGTAKNIQYF

D: TRBD2
J: TRBJ2-7
V: TRBV27
size: NA
DNA: TGTGCCAGCAGCTACACTAGCGGGAGTTACTACGAGCAGTACTTC
CDR3: CASSYTSGSYYEQYF

D: NA
J: TRBJ2-3
V: TRBV5-1
size: NA
DNA: TGCGCCAGCAGCTTCAGGGGAGGACCCGGGGGGACAGATACGCAGTATTTT
CDR3: CASSFRGGPGGTDTQYF

D: NA
J: TRBJ2-5
V: TRBV5-1
size: NA
DNA: TGCGCCAGCAGCCCCACACAGCACCAAGAGACCCAGTACTTC
CDR3: CASSPTQHQETQYF